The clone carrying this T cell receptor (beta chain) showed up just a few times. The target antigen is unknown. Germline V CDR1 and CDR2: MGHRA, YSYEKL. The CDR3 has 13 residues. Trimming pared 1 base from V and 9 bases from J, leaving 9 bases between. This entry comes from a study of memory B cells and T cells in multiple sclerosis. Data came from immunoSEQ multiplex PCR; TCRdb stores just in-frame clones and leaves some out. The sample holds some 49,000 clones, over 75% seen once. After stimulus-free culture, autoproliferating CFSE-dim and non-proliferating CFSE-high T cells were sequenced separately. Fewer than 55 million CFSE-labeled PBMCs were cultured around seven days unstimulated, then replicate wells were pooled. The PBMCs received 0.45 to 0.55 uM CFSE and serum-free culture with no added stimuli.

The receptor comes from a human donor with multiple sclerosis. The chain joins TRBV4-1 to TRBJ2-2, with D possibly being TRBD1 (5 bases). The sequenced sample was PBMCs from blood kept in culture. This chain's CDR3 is CASSQGGGRELFF. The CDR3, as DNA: TGCGCCAGCAGCCAAGGGGGCGGTCGGGAGCTGTTTTTT.